These T cell receptor beta chains were read from a single sample in a study of T cells in Graves' hyperthyroidism and ophthalmopathy. One entry per CDR3 protein, called by TCRdb with MiXCR from the multiplex PCR reads. The repertoire holds 500,000 to 700,000 distinct CDR3 sequences, with 16% as singletons. Sequenced sample: blood. The receptors were sampled from a woman younger than 30 with Graves' hyperthyroidism. CDR3s include the opening cysteine and the closing phenylalanine or tryptophan. Each record gives: D gene, V gene, J gene, clone size, CDR3 protein, CDR3 DNA. A D gene is named only where the DNA matches it firmly. A row's size may be missing; if present it is once, few, many or a size class.

>.|TRBV6-1|TRBJ2-3|.
CASSEYYGLTADTQYF
TGTGCCAGCAGTGAATATTACGGACTAACTGCAGATACGCAGTATTTT
>TRBD2|TRBV20-1|TRBJ2-5|few
CSARVAGLEETQYF
TGCAGTGCTAGGGTAGCGGGGCTGGAAGAGACCCAGTACTTC
>.|TRBV30|TRBJ2-1|many
CAWSTDKLYYNEQFF
TGTGCCTGGAGTACCGACAAGCTATACTACAATGAGCAGTTCTTC
>TRBD2|TRBV20-1|TRBJ2-7|.
CSADRGGVKYEQYF
TGCAGTGCTGACCGGGGGGGGGTAAAGTACGAGCAGTACTTC
>.|TRBV2|TRBJ2-5|few
CASSLRSNRVSETQYF
TGTGCCAGCAGTCTCCGCTCCAACAGGGTCTCAGAGACCCAGTACTTC
>TRBD1|TRBV30|TRBJ1-1|many
CAWSQGQGSDEAFF
TGTGCCTGGAGTCAGGGACAGGGGTCGGATGAAGCTTTCTTT
>.|TRBV20-1|TRBJ2-1|many
CSAPAGGRTKGGSYNEQFF
TGCAGTGCTCCAGCCGGGGGACGAACCAAAGGGGGCTCATACAATGAGCAGTTCTTC
>.|TRBV5-4|TRBJ1-2|once
CASSDSYFYGYTF
TGTGCCAGCAGCGATAGTTACTTCTATGGCTACACCTTC
>TRBD2|TRBV11-3|TRBJ2-1|.
CASSAGLGSSYNDQFF
TGTGCCAGCAGCGCCGGACTAGGGAGCTCCTACAATGACCAGTTCTTC
>TRBD1|TRBV5-6|TRBJ1-4|.
CASSSAPGQTNEKLFF
TGTGCCAGCAGCTCGGCCCCGGGACAGACTAATGAAAAACTGTTTTTT
>.|TRBV6-1|TRBJ1-1|.
CASSVGTYSDEAFF
TGTGCCAGCAGTGTCGGTACTTATTCCGATGAAGCTTTCTTT
>.|TRBV11-2|TRBJ2-3|few
CASSVPFSDRPLSTDTQYF
TGTGCCAGCAGCGTACCCTTTTCGGACAGACCTCTTAGCACAGATACGCAGTATTTT
>TRBD1|TRBV7-9|TRBJ1-2|.
CASSSSFLRGESYGCTF
TGTGCCAGCAGTTCGAGCTTTCTCAGGGGGGAGAGCTATGGCTGCACCTTC
>.|TRBV20-1|TRBJ2-2|many
CSARGGLQTGELFF
TGCAGTGCTAGGGGGGGACTGCAGACCGGGGAGCTGTTTTTT
>TRBD2|TRBV13|TRBJ2-5|many
CASSAGFPSGRAQETQYF
TGTGCCAGCAGCGCGGGTTTTCCCAGCGGGAGGGCCCAAGAGACCCAGTACTTC
>.|TRBV15|TRBJ2-7|.
CATSSAGGPYEQYF
TGTGCCACCAGCAGCGCAGGGGGGCCGTACGAGCAGTACTTC
>.|TRBV28|TRBJ1-6|many
CASRVGTMSSPLHF
TGTGCCAGCAGAGTCGGGACAATGAGTTCACCCCTCCACTTT
>.|TRBV5-1|TRBJ1-1|many
CASSPEGGVNTEAFF
TGCGCCAGCAGCCCGGAGGGGGGTGTGAACACTGAAGCTTTCTTT
>TRBD1|TRBV19|TRBJ1-1|few
CASSTSGTGASYTEAFF
TGTGCCAGTAGTACTTCGGGGACAGGGGCGAGTTACACTGAAGCTTTCTTT
>TRBD2|TRBV3-1|TRBJ2-2|.
CASSQPLAGANTGELFF
TGTGCCAGCAGCCAACCGCTAGCGGGGGCGAACACCGGGGAGCTGTTTTTT
>TRBD2|TRBV12-3/TRBV12-4|TRBJ2-7|many
CASSLRGLAGVSYEQYF
TGTGCCAGCAGTTTAAGAGGTCTAGCGGGAGTCAGCTACGAGCAGTACTTC
>.|TRBV7-9|TRBJ2-5|.
CASRPWQGGETQYF
TGTGCCAGCCGCCCATGGCAGGGGGGGGAGACCCAGTACTTC
>.|TRBV7-9|TRBJ2-5|.
CASSLGYLAAETQYF
TGTGCCAGCAGCTTAGGGTACCTAGCCGCAGAGACCCAGTACTTC
>TRBD2|TRBV5-1|TRBJ2-7|many
CASSFSGGGRKYEQYF
TGCGCCAGCAGCTTCTCCGGAGGCGGGAGGAAGTACGAGCAGTACTTC
>TRBD1|TRBV27|TRBJ2-7|once
CASSKDRGQGEQYF
TGTGCCAGCAGTAAAGACAGGGGCCAGGGCGAGCAGTACTTC
>.|TRBV11-3|TRBJ2-1|many
CASRWEGGNNEQFF
TGTGCCAGCAGGTGGGAGGGGGGTAACAATGAGCAGTTCTTC